This T cell receptor beta chain stems from a study of T cell responses to AZD1222 COVID-19 vaccine. Data came from immunoSEQ multiplex PCR; TCRdb stores just in-frame clones and leaves some out. The sample yields around 20,000 clones, approximately 81% seen once. This clonotype was obtained from an adult who received the AZD1222 COVID-19 vaccine. The sample was peripheral blood, taken 28 days after the second AZD1222 dose.

The CDR3 protein is CASSQDPLVSNYGYTF. CDR3 in DNA: TGTGCCAGCAGCCAGGACCCCTTGGTATCTAACTATGGCTACACCTTC. J is TRBJ1-2 and V is TRBV14, with unresolved D. The CDR3 length is 16 residues. V was pared by 3 bases and J by 0 bases, with 14 bases between. Germline V gene sequence: CDR1 SGHDN, CDR2 FVKESK. The full variable domain, in which reference TRBV14 and TRBJ1-2 provide the parts outside the CDR3, is EAGVTQFPSHSVIEKGQTVTLRCDPISGHDNLYWYRRVMGKEIKFLLHFVKESKQDESGMPNNRFLAERTGGTYSTLKVQPAELEDSGVYFCASSQDPLVSNYGYTFGSGTRLTVV.